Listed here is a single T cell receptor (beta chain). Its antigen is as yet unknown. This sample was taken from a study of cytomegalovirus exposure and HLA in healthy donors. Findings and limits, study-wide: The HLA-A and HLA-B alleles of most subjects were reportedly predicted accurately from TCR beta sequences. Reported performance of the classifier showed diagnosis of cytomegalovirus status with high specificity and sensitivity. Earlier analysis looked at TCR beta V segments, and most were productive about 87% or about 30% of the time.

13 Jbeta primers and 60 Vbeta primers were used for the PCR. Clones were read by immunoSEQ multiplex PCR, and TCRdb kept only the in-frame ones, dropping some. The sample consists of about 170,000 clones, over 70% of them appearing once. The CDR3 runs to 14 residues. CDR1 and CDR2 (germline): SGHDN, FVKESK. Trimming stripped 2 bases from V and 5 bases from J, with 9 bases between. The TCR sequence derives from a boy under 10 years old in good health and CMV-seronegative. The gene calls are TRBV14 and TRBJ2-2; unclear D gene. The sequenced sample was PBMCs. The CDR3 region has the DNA TGTGCCAGCAGCCAACGCGGTGGGACCGGGGAGCTGTTTTTT. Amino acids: CASSQRGGTGELFF.